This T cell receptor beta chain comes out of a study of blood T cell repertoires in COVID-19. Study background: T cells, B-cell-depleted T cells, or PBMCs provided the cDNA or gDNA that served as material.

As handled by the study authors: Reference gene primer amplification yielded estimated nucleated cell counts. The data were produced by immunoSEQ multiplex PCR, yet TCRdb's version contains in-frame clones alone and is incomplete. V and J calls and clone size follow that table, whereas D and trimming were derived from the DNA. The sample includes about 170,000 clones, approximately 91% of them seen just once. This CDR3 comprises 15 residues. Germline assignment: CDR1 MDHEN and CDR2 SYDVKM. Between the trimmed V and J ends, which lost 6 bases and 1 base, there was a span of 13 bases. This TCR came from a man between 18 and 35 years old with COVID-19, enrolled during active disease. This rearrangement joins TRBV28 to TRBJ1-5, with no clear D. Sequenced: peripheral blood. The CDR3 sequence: CASRTPGRSNQPQHF. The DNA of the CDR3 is TGTGCCAGCAGGACACCAGGCAGGAGCAATCAGCCCCAGCATTTT.